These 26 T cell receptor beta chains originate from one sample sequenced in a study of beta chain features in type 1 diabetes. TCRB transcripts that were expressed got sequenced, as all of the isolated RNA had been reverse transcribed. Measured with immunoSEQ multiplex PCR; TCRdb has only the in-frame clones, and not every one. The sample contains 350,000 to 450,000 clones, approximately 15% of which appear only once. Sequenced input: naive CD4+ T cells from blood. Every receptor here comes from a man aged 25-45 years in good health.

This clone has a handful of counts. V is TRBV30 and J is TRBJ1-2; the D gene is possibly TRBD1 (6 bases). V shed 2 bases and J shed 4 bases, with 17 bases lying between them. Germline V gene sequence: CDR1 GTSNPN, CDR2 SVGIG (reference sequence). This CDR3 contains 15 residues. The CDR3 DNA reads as TGTGCCTGGAGTCCCGGAGGGGGTTCCCCCTATGGCTACACCTTC. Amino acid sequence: CAWSPGGGSPYGYTF.

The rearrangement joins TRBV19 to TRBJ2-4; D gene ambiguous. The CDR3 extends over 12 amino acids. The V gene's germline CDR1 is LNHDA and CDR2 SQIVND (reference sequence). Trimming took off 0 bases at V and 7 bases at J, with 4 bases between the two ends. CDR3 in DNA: TGTGCCAGTAGTATAGAGAGGAACATTCAGTACTTC. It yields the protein CASSIERNIQYF. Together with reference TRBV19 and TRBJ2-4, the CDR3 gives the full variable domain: DGGITQSPKYLFRKEGQNVTLSCEQNLNHDAMYWYRQDPGQGLRLIYYSQIVNDFQKGDIAEGYSVSREKKESFPLTVTSAQKNPTAFYLCASSIERNIQYFGAGTRLSVL.

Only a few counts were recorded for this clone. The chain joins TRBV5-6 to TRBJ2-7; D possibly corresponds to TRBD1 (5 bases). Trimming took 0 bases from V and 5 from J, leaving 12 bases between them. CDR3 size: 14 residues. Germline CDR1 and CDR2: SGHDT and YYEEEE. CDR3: CASSLDTKGDEQYF. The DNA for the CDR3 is TGTGCCAGCAGCTTGGACACCAAAGGGGACGAGCAGTACTTC.

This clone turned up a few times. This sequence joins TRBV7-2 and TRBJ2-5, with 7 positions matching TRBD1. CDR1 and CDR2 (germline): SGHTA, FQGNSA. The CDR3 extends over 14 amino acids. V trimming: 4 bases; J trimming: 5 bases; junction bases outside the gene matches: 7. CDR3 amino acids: CASSSLQGKETQYF. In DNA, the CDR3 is TGTGCCAGCAGCTCTTTACAGGGGAAGGAGACCCAGTACTTC.

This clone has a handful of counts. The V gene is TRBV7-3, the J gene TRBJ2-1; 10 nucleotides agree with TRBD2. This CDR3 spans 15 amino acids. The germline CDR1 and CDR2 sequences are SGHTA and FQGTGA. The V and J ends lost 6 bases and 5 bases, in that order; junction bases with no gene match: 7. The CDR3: CASRKGLATHNEQFF. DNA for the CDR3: TGTGCCAGCAGAAAGGGACTAGCGACACACAATGAGCAGTTCTTC.

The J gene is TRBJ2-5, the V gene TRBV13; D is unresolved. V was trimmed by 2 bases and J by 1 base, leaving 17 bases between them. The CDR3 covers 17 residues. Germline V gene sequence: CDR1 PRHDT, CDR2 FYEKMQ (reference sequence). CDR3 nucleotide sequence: TGTGCCAGCAGCTTATTTATTTTCTCGGCACCCCAAGAGACCCAGTACTTC. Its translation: CASSLFIFSAPQETQYF.

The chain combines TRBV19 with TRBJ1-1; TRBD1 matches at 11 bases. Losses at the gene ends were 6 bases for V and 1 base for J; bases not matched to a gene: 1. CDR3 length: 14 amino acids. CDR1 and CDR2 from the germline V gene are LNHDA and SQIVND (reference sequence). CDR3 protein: CASSGQGANTEAFF. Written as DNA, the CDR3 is TGTGCCAGTAGCGGACAGGGGGCGAACACTGAAGCTTTCTTT.

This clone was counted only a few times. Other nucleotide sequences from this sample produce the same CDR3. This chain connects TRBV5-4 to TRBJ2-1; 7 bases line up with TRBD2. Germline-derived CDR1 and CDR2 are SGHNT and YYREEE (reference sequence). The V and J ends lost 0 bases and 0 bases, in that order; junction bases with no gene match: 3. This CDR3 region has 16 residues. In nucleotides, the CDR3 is TGTGCCAGCAGCTTGGCTGGCGGGAGCTCCTACAATGAGCAGTTCTTC. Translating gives CASSLAGGSSYNEQFF.

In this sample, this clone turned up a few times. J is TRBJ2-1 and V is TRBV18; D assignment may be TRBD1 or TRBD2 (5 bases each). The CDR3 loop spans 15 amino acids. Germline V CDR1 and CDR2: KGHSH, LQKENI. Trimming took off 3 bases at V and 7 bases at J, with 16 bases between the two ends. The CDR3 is CASSPRVRDLNEQFF. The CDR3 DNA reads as TGTGCCAGCTCACCGAGGGTCAGGGACCTTAATGAGCAGTTCTTC.

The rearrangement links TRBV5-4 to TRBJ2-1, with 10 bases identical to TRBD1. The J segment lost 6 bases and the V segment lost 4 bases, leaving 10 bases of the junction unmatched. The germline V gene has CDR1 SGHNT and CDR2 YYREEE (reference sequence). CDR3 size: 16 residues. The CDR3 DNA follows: TGTGCCAGCAGCCCTAAACCGGGACAGGGGCTCAATGAGCAGTTCTTC. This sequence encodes CASSPKPGQGLNEQFF.

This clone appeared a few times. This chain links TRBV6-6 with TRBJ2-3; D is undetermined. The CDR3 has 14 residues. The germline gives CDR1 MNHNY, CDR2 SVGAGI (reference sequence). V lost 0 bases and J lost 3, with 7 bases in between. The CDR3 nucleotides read TGTGCCAGCAGTTACTCGGATGGAACAGATACGCAGTATTTT. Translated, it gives CASSYSDGTDTQYF.

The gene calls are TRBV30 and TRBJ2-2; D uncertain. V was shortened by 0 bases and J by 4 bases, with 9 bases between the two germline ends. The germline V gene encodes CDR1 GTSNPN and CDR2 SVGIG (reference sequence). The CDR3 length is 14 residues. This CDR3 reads CAWSVRLATGELFF. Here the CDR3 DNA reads TGTGCCTGGAGTGTAAGGTTGGCCACCGGGGAGCTGTTTTTT.

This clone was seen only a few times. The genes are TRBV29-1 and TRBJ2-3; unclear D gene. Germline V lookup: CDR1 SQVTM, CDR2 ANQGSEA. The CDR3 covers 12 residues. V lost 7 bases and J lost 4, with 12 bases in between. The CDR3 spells CSAHLTADTQYF. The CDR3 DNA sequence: TGCAGCGCACATTTAACCGCAGATACGCAGTATTTT.

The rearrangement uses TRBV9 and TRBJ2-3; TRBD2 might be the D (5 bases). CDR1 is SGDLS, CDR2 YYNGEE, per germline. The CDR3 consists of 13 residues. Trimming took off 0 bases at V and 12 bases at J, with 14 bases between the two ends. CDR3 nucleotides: TGTGCCAGCAGCGTAGGAGAGGGCAGTCCACAGTATTTT. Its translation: CASSVGEGSPQYF.

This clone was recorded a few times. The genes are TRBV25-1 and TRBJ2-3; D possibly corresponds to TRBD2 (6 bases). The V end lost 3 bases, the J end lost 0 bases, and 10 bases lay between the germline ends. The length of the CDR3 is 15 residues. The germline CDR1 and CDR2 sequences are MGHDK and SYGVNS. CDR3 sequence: CASSEVAGSTDTQYF. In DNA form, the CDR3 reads TGTGCCAGCAGTGAGGTTGCGGGAAGCACAGATACGCAGTATTTT.

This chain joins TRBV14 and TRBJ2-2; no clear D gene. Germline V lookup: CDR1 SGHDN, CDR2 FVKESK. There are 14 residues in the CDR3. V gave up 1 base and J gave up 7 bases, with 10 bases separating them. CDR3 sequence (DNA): TGTGCCAGCAGCCAAGTAGGGATAGACGGGGAGCTGTTTTTT. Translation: CASSQVGIDGELFF.

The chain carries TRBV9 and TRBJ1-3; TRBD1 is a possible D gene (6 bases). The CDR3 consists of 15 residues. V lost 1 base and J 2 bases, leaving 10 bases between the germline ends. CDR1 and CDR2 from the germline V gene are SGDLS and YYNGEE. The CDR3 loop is CASSVQGFAGNTIYF. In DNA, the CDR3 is TGTGCCAGCAGCGTACAGGGGTTCGCTGGAAACACCATATATTTT.

DNA for the CDR3: TGTGCCAGTAGTATTCTCGGGAGTGTAGATACGCAGTATTTT. Its translation: CASSILGSVDTQYF. The V gene is TRBV19, the J gene TRBJ2-3; TRBD2 is a possible D gene (6 bases). The CDR3 spans 14 residues. Germline V gene sequence: CDR1 LNHDA, CDR2 SQIVND (reference sequence). The ends were cut back, 3 bases at V and 5 bases at J, with 12 bases in the middle.

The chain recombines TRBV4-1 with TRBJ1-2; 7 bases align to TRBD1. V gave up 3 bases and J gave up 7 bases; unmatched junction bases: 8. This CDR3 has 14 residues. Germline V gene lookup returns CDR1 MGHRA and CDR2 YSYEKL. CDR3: CASSHDVGGVGYTF. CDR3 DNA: TGCGCCAGCAGCCACGACGTAGGGGGCGTTGGCTACACCTTC.

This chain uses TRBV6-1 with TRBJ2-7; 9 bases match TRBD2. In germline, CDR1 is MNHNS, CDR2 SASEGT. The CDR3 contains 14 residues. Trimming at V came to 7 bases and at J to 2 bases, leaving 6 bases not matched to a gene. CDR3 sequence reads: CASTVAGVTYEQYV. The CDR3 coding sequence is TGTGCCAGCACTGTAGCGGGAGTTACCTACGAGCAGTACGTC.

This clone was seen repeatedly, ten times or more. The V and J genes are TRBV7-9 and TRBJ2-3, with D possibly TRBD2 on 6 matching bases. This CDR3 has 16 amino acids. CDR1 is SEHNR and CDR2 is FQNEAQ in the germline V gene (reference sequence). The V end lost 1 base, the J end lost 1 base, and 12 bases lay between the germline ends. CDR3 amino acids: CASSLEVLAGTDTQYF. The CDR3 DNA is TGTGCCAGCAGCTTAGAGGTACTAGCCGGCACAGATACGCAGTATTTT.

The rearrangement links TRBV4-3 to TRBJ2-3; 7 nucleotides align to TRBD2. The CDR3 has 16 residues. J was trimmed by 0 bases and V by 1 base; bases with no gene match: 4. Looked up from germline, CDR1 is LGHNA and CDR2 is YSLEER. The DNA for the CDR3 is TGCGCCAGCAGCCAAGGGGCAGCGGGGAGCACAGATACGCAGTATTTT. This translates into CASSQGAAGSTDTQYF.

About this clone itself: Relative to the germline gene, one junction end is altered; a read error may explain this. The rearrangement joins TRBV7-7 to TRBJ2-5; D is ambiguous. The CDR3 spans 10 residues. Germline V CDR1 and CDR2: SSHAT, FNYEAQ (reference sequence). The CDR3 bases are TGTGCTAGCAGCCCCGTGCCCCAGTACTTC. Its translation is CASSPVPQYF.

The CDR3 DNA follows: TGTGCCAGTACTTGGACGACCGGGACAGATGGCTACACCTTC. Translating it yields CASTWTTGTDGYTF. This chain uses TRBV28 with TRBJ1-2; the match to TRBD1 covers 7 bases. Germline CDR1 MDHEN, CDR2 SYDVKM. The V segment lost 9 bases and the J segment 6 bases; nucleotides outside the gene matches: 13. The CDR3 covers 14 residues.

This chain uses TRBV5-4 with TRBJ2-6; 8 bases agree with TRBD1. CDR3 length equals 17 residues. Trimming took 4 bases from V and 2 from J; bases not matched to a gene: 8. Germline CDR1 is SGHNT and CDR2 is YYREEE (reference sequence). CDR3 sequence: CASSLRTGYPGANVLTF. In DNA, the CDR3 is TGTGCCAGCAGCCTTAGGACAGGGTATCCTGGGGCCAACGTCCTGACTTTC.

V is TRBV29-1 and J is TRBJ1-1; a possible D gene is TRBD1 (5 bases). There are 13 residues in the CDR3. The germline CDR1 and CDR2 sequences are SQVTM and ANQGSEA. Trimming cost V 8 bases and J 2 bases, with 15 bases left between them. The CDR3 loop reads CSIGGRGNTEAFF. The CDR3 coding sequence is TGCAGCATTGGGGGTCGGGGCAACACTGAAGCTTTCTTT.